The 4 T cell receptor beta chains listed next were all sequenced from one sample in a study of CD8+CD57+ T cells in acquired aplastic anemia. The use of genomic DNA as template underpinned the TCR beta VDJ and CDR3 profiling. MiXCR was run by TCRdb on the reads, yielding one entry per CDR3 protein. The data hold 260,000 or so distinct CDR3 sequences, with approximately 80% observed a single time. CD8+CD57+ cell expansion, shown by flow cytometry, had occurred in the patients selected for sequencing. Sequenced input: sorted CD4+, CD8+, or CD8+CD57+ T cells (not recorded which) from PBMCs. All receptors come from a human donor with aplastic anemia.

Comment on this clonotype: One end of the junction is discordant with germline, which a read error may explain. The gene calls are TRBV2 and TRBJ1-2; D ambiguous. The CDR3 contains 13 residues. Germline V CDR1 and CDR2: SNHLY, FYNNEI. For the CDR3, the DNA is TGTGCCACCGGCAGCAAAAGCACGGATAGCCACTCTTTC. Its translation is CATGSKSTDSHSF.

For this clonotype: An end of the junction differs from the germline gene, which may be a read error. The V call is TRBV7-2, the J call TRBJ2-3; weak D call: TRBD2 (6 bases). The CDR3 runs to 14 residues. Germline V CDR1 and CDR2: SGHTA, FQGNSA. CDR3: CASSLGGGHNSPLF. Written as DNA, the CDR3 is TGTGCCAGCAGCTTAGGGGGAGGCCATAATTCGCCCCTCTTT.

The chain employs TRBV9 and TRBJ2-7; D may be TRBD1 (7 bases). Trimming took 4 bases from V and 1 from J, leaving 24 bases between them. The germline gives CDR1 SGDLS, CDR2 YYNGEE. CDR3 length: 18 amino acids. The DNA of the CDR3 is TGTGCCAGCAGCTTTCAGGCTGGCGGGACAGCCTCTTCCTACGAGCAGTACGTC. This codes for CASSFQAGGTASSYEQYV.

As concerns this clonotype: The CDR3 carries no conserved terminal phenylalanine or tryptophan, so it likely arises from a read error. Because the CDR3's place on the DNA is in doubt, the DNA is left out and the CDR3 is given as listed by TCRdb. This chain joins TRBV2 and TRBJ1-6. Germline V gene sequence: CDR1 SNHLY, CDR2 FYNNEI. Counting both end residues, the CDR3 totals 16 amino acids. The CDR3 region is CASSPTSGGHIQYFGA.